Listed below are T cell receptor beta chains from one sample, sequenced in a study of cytomegalovirus exposure and HLA in healthy donors. Here immunoSEQ multiplex PCR was the method, and the copy in TCRdb shows in-frame clones only, minus some. The sample carries about 140,000 clones, about 76% recorded once. What was sequenced was PBMCs. Source of these receptors: a male donor in good health and CMV-seronegative. CDR3s include the opening cysteine and the closing phenylalanine or tryptophan. The D gene is left open where the match is weak. Part of the rows lack a size; the others show once, few, many or a class for expanded clones.

d_call,clone_size,j_call,v_call,cdr3_aa,cdr3_nt
TRBD2,-,TRBJ2-2,TRBV5-6,CASSLAFSGVNSGELFF,TGTGCCAGCAGCTTGGCCTTTAGCGGGGTAAATTCCGGGGAGCTGTTTTTT
TRBD1,-,TRBJ1-2,TRBV23-1,CASSRFGTGDGYTF,TGCGCCAGCAGTCGCTTCGGGACAGGAGATGGCTACACCTTC
-,-,TRBJ1-5,TRBV2,CASTRLEEYSNQPQHF,TGTGCCAGCACTCGCCTGGAGGAGTATAGCAATCAGCCCCAGCATTTT
TRBD1,-,TRBJ1-2,TRBV5-8,CAKTGTGALGYGYTF,TGTGCCAAAACCGGGACAGGCGCTTTAGGCTATGGCTACACCTTC
TRBD1,-,TRBJ2-2,TRBV5-5,CASTWGTANTGELFF,TGTGCCAGCACCTGGGGGACAGCGAACACCGGGGAGCTGTTTTTT
TRBD2,-,TRBJ2-3,TRBV19,CASSINPLASGQYF,TGTGCCAGTAGTATAAACCCGTTGGCTAGCGGGCAGTATTTT
-,once,TRBJ2-7,TRBV6-4,CASRERGGEEQYF,TGTGCCAGCAGGGAAAGGGGGGGGGAAGAGCAGTACTTC
-,-,TRBJ1-2,TRBV14,CASSQDGRVLGHTF,TGTGCCAGCAGCCAAGACGGCAGGGTGCTTGGACACACCTTC
-,-,TRBJ1-2,TRBV10-3,CAISENQGGDGYTF,TGTGCCATCAGTGAGAATCAAGGGGGGGATGGCTACACCTTC
-,-,TRBJ1-5,TRBV5-6,CASSFSTDSNQPQHF,TGTGCCAGCAGCTTTAGCACGGATAGCAATCAGCCCCAGCATTTT
TRBD2,few,TRBJ2-7,TRBV30,CAWRRASGSYEQYF,TGTGCCTGGAGACGGGCTAGCGGCTCCTACGAGCAGTACTTC
TRBD2,-,TRBJ2-1,TRBV6-5,CASTLAGSGGEQFF,TGTGCCAGCACCCTAGCGGGTTCGGGGGGTGAGCAGTTCTTC
TRBD1,once,TRBJ2-1,TRBV13,CASSQGTGFRNEQFF,TGTGCCAGCAGCCAAGGGACAGGGTTCCGCAATGAGCAGTTCTTC
TRBD1,-,TRBJ1-5,TRBV19,CASKGTGHNQPQHF,TGTGCCAGTAAGGGGACAGGGCATAATCAGCCCCAGCATTTT
TRBD1,few,TRBJ1-1,TRBV27,CASSPQTGGNTEAFF,TGTGCCAGCAGTCCACAGACAGGGGGGAACACTGAAGCTTTCTTT
-,few,TRBJ1-1,TRBV18,CASSPGKGAFF,TGTGCCAGCTCACCAGGGAAGGGGGCTTTCTTT
TRBD1,-,TRBJ1-2,TRBV19,CASRGQPLYGYTF,TGTGCCAGTAGGGGACAGCCCCTTTATGGCTACACCTTC
TRBD1,-,TRBJ1-2,TRBV2,CASSATTGAMAYGYTF,TGTGCCAGCAGTGCAACGACAGGGGCCATGGCCTATGGCTACACCTTC
TRBD1,-,TRBJ2-1,TRBV2,CASRPTGTGNNEQFF,TGTGCCAGCAGGCCGACCGGGACAGGGAACAATGAGCAGTTCTTC
TRBD2,-,TRBJ2-1,TRBV5-6,CASSLLAGGPSFSYNEQFF,TGTGCCAGCAGCCTGCTAGCGGGGGGACCTTCTTTTTCCTACAATGAGCAGTTCTTC
-,few,TRBJ1-1,TRBV13,CASSFSGPNTEAFF,TGTGCCAGCAGCTTTAGCGGGCCGAACACTGAAGCTTTCTTT
-,-,TRBJ2-7,TRBV21-1,CASSKSGTPSYEQYF,TGTGCCAGCAGCAAGAGCGGGACCCCCTCCTACGAGCAGTACTTC
-,-,TRBJ2-5,TRBV5-1,CASSSGLPETQYF,TGCGCCAGCAGCTCGGGACTCCCAGAGACCCAGTACTTC
-,-,TRBJ2-1,TRBV5-1,CASSVSGTSNNEQFF,TGCGCCAGCAGCGTCTCCGGGACATCGAACAATGAGCAGTTCTTC
TRBD2,-,TRBJ2-7,TRBV7-7,CASSESSGTSYEQYF,TGTGCTAGCAGCGAGTCTAGCGGGACTTCCTACGAGCAGTACTTC
TRBD2,-,TRBJ2-7,TRBV7-8,CASSDPGGTGYEQYF,TGTGCCAGCAGCGACCCGGGGGGAACAGGCTACGAGCAGTACTTC
-,-,TRBJ2-3,TRBV7-9,CASSLAGLTDTQYF,TGTGCCAGCAGCTTAGCGGGCCTCACAGATACGCAGTATTTT
-,-,TRBJ2-1,TRBV11-2,CASSSYSGRSNEQFF,TGTGCCAGCTCCTCTTATTCGGGAAGGTCCAATGAGCAGTTCTTC
TRBD2,once,TRBJ2-7,TRBV7-2,CASSLAGTSGAPYEQYF,TGTGCCAGCAGCTTAGCCGGGACTAGCGGGGCCCCTTACGAGCAGTACTTC
-,-,TRBJ2-2,TRBV11-2,CASSFKGINTGELFF,TGTGCCAGCAGCTTCAAGGGGATAAACACCGGGGAGCTGTTTTTT
-,-,TRBJ2-1,TRBV5-1,CASSFFQGGGTYNEQFF,TGCGCCAGCAGCTTCTTTCAGGGGGGCGGTACCTACAATGAGCAGTTCTTC
TRBD2,once,TRBJ2-3,TRBV5-1,CASSLDIAGGATDTQYF,TGCGCCAGCAGCTTAGACATAGCGGGAGGAGCCACAGATACGCAGTATTTT
-,once,TRBJ1-3,TRBV7-9,CASSLRRKQGRSGNTIYF,TGTGCCAGCAGCCTACGGAGGAAACAGGGCCGCTCTGGAAACACCATATATTTT
-,-,TRBJ1-1,TRBV28,CASSLLELGRAFF,TGTGCCAGCAGTTTATTAGAACTGGGGAGGGCTTTCTTT
-,-,TRBJ2-3,TRBV7-3,CASSLSGARADTQYF,TGTGCCAGCAGCTTAAGCGGGGCGCGCGCAGATACGCAGTATTTT
TRBD2,-,TRBJ2-1,TRBV27,CASSLGLAGGSLFYNEQFF,TGTGCCAGCAGTTTGGGGCTAGCGGGAGGATCCCTCTTTTACAATGAGCAGTTCTTC
TRBD1,-,TRBJ2-2,TRBV11-3,CASRPTGDTGELFF,TGTGCCAGCAGACCAACAGGGGACACCGGGGAGCTGTTTTTT
TRBD2,-,TRBJ2-1,TRBV4-1,CASSLGLAGIYNEQFF,TGCGCCAGCAGCCTGGGACTAGCGGGAATATACAATGAGCAGTTCTTC
-,-,TRBJ2-7,TRBV5-5,CASSLKVDGGGSYEQYF,TGTGCCAGCAGCTTAAAGGTCGACGGTGGGGGGTCCTACGAGCAGTACTTC
-,-,TRBJ1-1,TRBV11-2,CASSRRRGGNTEAFF,TGTGCCAGCAGCCGACGCAGGGGTGGTAACACTGAAGCTTTCTTT
-,-,TRBJ2-4,TRBV27,CASRPLGGNIQYF,TGTGCCAGCCGGCCGCTGGGGGGAAACATTCAGTACTTC
TRBD1,-,TRBJ1-6,TRBV5-8,CASSLEQGLGNSPLHF,TGTGCCAGCAGCTTGGAACAGGGGCTTGGTAATTCACCCCTCCACTTT
-,-,TRBJ2-7,TRBV15,CATSRDPTRYEQYF,TGTGCCACCAGCAGAGATCCGACGAGGTACGAGCAGTACTTC
-,-,TRBJ1-6,TRBV7-2,CASSLSGAGTNSPLHF,TGTGCCAGCAGCTTAAGCGGGGCAGGGACGAATTCACCCCTCCACTTT
-,-,TRBJ1-2,TRBV9,CASSGGQLSNYGYTF,TGTGCCAGCAGCGGAGGACAGCTGTCTAACTATGGCTACACCTTC
TRBD1,-,TRBJ1-1,TRBV6-1,CASSGDREAFF,TGTGCCAGCAGTGGGGACAGGGAAGCTTTCTTT
-,-,TRBJ1-2,TRBV5-1,CATAVGNYGYTF,TGCGCCACAGCGGTAGGGAACTATGGCTACACCTTC
TRBD2,-,TRBJ2-7,TRBV28,CASSALAGVTYEQYF,TGTGCCAGCAGCGCACTAGCGGGGGTGACCTACGAGCAGTACTTC
TRBD2,-,TRBJ2-5,TRBV7-6,CASSASGAETQYF,TGTGCCAGCAGCGCTAGCGGGGCGGAGACCCAGTACTTC
TRBD2,-,TRBJ2-7,TRBV20-1,CSARDPAGTYF,TGCAGTGCTAGAGATCCAGCGGGGACTTACTTC
-,-,TRBJ1-3,TRBV12-5,CASGLISLDTIYF,TGTGCTAGTGGTTTGATCTCCTTAGACACCATATATTTT
-,-,TRBJ2-1,TRBV4-3,CASSQGPGDYYNEQFF,TGCGCCAGCAGCCAAGGGCCAGGGGACTACTACAATGAGCAGTTCTTC
TRBD2,-,TRBJ2-2,TRBV5-1,CASSLAGGGTVTGELFF,TGCGCCAGCAGCTTGGCCGGGGGAGGGACGGTCACCGGGGAGCTGTTTTTT
-,-,TRBJ2-5,TRBV5-6,CASSSWQGGGTQYF,TGTGCCAGCAGCTCCTGGCAGGGGGGTGGGACCCAGTACTTC
-,-,TRBJ1-2,TRBV6-4,CASSDSRGYTF,TGTGCCAGCAGTGACTCGCGGGGCTACACCTTC
-,-,TRBJ2-2,TRBV27,CAVWRGTGELFF,TGTGCCGTCTGGCGGGGTACCGGGGAGCTGTTTTTT
TRBD1,few,TRBJ2-7,TRBV6-6,CASSLGQGARYEQYF,TGTGCCAGCAGCCTCGGACAGGGGGCGCGGTACGAGCAGTACTTC
-,-,TRBJ1-3,TRBV4-3,CASSPHSGNTIYF,TGCGCCAGCAGCCCCCACTCTGGAAACACCATATATTTT
-,-,TRBJ1-4,TRBV5-6,CASSRYTWTENEKLFF,TGTGCCAGCAGCCGCTATACATGGACAGAGAATGAAAAACTGTTTTTT